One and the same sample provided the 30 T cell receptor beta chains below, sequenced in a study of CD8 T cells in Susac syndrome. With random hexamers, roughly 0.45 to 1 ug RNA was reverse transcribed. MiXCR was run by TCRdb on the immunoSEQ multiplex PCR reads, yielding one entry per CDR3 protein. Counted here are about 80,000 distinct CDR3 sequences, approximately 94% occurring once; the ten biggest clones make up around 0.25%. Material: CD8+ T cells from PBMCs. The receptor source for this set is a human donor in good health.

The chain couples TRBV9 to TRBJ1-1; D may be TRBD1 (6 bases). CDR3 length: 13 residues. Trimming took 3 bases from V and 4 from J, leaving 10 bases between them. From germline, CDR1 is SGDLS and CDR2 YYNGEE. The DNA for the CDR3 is TGTGCCAGCAGCGGAGGAGGGGGCACTGAAGCTTTCTTT. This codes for CASSGGGGTEAFF.

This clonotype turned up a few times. The CDR3 nucleotides are TGTGCCAGCAGCACCAGACTAGCGGATGAGCAGTTCTTC. It encodes CASSTRLADEQFF. The V and J genes are TRBV11-3 and TRBJ2-1; 9 bases are shared with TRBD2. The ends lost 5 bases at V and 8 bases at J; junction bases unmatched: 4. The germline gives CDR1 SGHNT, CDR2 YENEEA. The CDR3 spans 13 residues.

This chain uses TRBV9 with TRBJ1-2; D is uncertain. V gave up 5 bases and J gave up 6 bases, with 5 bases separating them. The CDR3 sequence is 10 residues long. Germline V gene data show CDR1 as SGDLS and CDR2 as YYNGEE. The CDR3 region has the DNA TGTGCCAGCAGGGGTGATGGCTACACCTTC. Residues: CASRGDGYTF.

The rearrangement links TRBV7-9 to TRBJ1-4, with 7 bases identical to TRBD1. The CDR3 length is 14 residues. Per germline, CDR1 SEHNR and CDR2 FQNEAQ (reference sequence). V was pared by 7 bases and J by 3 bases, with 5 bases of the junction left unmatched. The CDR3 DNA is TGTGCCAGCACCACTGACAGGGCTAATGAAAAACTGTTTTTT. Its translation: CASTTDRANEKLFF.

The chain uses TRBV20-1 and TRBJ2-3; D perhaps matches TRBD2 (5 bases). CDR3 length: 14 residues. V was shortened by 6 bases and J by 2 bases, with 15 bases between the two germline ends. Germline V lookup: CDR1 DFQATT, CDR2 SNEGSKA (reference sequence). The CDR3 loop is CSARPLDFTDTQYF. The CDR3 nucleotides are TGCAGTGCCCGTCCACTAGATTTCACAGATACGCAGTATTTT.

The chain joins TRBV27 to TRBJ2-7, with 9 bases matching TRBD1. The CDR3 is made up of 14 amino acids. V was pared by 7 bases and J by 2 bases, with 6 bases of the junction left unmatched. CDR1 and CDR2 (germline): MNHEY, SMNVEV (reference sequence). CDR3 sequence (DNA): TGTGCCAGCATAGAAGGGACAGGGCCCTACGAGCAGTACTTC. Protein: CASIEGTGPYEQYF.

CDR3 protein: CASRTSSGSWNEQFF. The CDR3 coding sequence is TGTGCCAGCAGGACATCTAGCGGGAGTTGGAATGAGCAGTTCTTC. The rearrangement joins TRBV28 to TRBJ2-1; 10 bases align to TRBD2. The CDR3 is made up of 15 amino acids. V lost 6 bases to trimming and J lost 7 bases; unmatched junction nucleotides: 9. Germline CDR1 and CDR2: MDHEN and SYDVKM.

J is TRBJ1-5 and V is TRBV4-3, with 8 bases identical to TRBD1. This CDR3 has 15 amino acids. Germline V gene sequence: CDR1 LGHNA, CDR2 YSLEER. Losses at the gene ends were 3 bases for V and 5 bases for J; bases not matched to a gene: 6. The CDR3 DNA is TGCGCCAGCAGCCAGACCCAACAGGGGGATCAGCCCCAGCATTTT. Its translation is CASSQTQQGDQPQHF.

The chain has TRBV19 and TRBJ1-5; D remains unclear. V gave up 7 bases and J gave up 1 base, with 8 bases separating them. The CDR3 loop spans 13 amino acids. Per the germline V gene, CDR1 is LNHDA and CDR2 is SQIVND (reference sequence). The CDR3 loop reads CASNVMSNQPQHF. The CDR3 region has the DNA TGTGCCAGTAACGTTATGAGCAATCAGCCCCAGCATTTT.

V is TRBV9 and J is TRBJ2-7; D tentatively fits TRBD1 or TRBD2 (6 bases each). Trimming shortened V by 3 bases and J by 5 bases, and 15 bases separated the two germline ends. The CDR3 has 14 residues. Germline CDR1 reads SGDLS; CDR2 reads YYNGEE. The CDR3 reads CASSAWTGANEQYF. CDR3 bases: TGTGCCAGCAGCGCTTGGACGGGGGCCAACGAGCAGTACTTC. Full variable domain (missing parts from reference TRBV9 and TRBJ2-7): DSGVTQTPKHLITATGQRVTLRCSPRSGDLSVYWYQQSLDQGLQFLIQYYNGEERAKGNILERFSAQQFPDLHSELNLSSLELGDSALYFCASSAWTGANEQYFGPGTRLTVT.

CDR3 region: CATRLGLAGEKGGNEQFF. In DNA, the CDR3 is TGTGCCACCAGATTGGGACTAGCGGGAGAGAAAGGGGGCAATGAGCAGTTCTTC. The chain couples TRBV6-2 or TRBV6-3 to TRBJ2-1; TRBD2 matches 14 bases. Germline V CDR1 and CDR2: MNHEY, SVGEGT. Trimming cost V 10 bases and J 6 bases; bases outside gene matches: 17. CDR3 length equals 18 residues.

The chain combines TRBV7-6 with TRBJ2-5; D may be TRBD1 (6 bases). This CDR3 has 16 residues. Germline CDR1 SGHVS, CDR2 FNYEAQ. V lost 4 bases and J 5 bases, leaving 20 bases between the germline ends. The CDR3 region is CASSSYRELVMETQYF. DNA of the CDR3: TGTGCCAGCAGCTCCTACAGGGAACTAGTAATGGAGACCCAGTACTTC. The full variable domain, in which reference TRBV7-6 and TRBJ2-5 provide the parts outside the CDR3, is GAGVSQSPRYKVTKRGQDVALRCDPISGHVSLYWYRQALGQGPEFLTYFNYEAQQDKSGLPNDRFSAERPEGSISTLTIQRTEQRDSAMYRCASSSYRELVMETQYFGPGTRLLVL.

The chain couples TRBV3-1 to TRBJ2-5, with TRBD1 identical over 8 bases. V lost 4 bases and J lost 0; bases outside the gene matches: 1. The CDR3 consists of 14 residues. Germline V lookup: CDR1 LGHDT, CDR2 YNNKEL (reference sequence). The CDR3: CASSPDRDQETQYF. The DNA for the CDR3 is TGTGCCAGCAGCCCGGACAGGGACCAAGAGACCCAGTACTTC.

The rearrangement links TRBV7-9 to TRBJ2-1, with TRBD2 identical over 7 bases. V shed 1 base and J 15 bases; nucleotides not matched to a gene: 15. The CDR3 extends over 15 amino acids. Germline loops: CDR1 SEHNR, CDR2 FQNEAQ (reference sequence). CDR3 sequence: CASSLGGSRGSLLFF. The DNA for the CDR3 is TGTGCCAGCAGCTTAGGGGGTTCTCGCGGGAGTCTGTTGTTCTTC.

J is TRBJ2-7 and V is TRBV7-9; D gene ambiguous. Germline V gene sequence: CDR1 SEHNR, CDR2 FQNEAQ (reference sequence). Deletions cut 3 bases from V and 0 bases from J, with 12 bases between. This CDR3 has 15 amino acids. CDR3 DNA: TGTGCCAGCAGCTTTTTTGGGGTAAGCTCCTACGAGCAGTACTTC. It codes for CASSFFGVSSYEQYF. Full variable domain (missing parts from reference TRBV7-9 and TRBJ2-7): DTGVSQNPRHKITKRGQNVTFRCDPISEHNRLYWYRQTLGQGPEFLTYFQNEAQLEKSRLLSDRFSAERPKGSFSTLEIQRTEQGDSAMYLCASSFFGVSSYEQYFGPGTRLTVT.

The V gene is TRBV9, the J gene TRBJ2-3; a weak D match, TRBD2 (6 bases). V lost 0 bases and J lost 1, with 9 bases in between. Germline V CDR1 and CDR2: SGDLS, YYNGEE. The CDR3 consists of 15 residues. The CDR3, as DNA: TGTGCCAGCAGCGTAGCGGGGGTGGGCACAGATACGCAGTATTTT. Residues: CASSVAGVGTDTQYF.

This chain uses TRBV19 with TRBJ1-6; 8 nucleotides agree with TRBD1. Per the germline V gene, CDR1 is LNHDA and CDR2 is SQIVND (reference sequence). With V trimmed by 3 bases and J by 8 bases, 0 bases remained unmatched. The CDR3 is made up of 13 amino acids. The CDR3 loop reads CASSMTGDSPLHF. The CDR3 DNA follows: TGTGCCAGTAGTATGACAGGGGATTCACCCCTCCACTTT.

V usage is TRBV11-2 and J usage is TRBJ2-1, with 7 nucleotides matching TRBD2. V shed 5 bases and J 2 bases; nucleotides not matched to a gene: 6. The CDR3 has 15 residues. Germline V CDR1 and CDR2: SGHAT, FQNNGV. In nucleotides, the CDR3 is TGTGCCAGCAGCCCCGCGGGAGTTCCCTACAATGAGCAGTTCTTC. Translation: CASSPAGVPYNEQFF.

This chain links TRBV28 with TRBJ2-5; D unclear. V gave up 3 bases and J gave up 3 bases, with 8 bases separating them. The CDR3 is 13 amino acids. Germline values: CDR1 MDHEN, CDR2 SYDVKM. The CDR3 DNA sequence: TGTGCCAGCAGTTTTGTCACGAAAGAGACCCAGTACTTC. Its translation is CASSFVTKETQYF.

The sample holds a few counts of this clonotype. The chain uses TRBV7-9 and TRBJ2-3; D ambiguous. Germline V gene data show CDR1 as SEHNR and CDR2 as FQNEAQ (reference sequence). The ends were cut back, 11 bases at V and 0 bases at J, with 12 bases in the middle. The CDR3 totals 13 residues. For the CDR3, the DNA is TGTGCCGGGTCTGCGATTAGCACAGATACGCAGTATTTT. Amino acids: CAGSAISTDTQYF.

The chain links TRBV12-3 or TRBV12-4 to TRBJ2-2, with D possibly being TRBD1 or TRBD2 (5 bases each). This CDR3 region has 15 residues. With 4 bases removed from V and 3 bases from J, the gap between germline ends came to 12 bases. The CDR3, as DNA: TGTGCCAGCAGTTCCCGGGACCGCTACACCGGGGAGCTGTTTTTT. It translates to CASSSRDRYTGELFF.

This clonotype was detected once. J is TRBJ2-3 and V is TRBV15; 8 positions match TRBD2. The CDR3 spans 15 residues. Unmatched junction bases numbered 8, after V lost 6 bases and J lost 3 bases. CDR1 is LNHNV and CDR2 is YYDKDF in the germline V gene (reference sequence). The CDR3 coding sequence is TGTGCCACCAGGCCCAGGGCTAGCGGGACAGATACGCAGTATTTT. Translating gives CATRPRASGTDTQYF.

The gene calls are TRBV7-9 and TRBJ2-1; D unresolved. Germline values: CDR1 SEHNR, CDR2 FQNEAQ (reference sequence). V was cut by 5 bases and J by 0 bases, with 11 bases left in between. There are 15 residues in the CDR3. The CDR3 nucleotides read TGTGCCAGCAGCCCCACAGTGAGCTCCTACAATGAGCAGTTCTTC. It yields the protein CASSPTVSSYNEQFF.

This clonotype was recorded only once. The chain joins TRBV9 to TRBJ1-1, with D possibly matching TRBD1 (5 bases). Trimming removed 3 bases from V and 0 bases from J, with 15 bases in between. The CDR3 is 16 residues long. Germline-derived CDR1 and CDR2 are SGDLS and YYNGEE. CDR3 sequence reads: CASSEGVGEMNTEAFF. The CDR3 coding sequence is TGTGCCAGCAGCGAAGGGGTAGGGGAGATGAACACTGAAGCTTTCTTT.

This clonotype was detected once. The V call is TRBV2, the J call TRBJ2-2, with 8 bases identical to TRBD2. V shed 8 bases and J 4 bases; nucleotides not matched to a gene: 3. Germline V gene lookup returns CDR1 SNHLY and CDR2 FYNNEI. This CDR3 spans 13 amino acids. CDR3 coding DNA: TGTGCCAGCGGAGCGGGGGTCACCGGGGAGCTGTTTTTT. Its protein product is CASGAGVTGELFF.

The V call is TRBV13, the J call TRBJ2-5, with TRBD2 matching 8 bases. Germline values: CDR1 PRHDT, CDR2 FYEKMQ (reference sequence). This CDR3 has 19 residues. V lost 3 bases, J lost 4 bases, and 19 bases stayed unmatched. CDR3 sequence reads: CASSFDRPGLATWRETQYF. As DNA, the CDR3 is TGTGCCAGCAGCTTCGACAGGCCTGGACTAGCTACCTGGCGAGAGACCCAGTACTTC.

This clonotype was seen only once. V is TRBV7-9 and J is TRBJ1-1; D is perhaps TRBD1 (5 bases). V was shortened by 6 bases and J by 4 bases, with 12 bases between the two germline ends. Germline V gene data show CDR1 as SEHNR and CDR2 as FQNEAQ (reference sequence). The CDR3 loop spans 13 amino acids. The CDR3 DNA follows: TGTGCCAGCAGGCCACCCGGGGGCACTGAAGCTTTCTTT. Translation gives CASRPPGGTEAFF. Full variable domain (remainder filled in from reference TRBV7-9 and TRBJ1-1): DTGVSQNPRHKITKRGQNVTFRCDPISEHNRLYWYRQTLGQGPEFLTYFQNEAQLEKSRLLSDRFSAERPKGSFSTLEIQRTEQGDSAMYLCASRPPGGTEAFFGQGTRLTVV.

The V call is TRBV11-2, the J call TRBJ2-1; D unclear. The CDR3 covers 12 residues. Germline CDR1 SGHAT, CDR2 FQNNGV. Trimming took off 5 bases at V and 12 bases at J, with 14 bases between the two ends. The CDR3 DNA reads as TGTGCCAGCAGCATTCCGGGCCCCTGGCAGTTCTTC. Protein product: CASSIPGPWQFF.

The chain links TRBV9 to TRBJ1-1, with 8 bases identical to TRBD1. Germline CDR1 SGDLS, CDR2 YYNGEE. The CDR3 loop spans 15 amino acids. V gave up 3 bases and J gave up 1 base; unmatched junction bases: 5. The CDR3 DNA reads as TGTGCCAGCAGCGGAACCGGGACAGGGAACACTGAAGCTTTCTTT. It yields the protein CASSGTGTGNTEAFF.

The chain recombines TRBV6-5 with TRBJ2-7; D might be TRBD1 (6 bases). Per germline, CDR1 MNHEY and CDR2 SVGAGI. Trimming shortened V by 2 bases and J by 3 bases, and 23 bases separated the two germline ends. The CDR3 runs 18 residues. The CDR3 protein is CASSYQGPFSVSNYEQYF. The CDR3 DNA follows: TGTGCCAGCAGTTACCAGGGGCCTTTTTCGGTTTCTAACTACGAGCAGTACTTC.